One sample yielded the 8 T cell receptor beta chains listed below, sequenced in a study of CD8+ T cells in alopecia areata. This sample's treatment: oral pan-JAK inhibitor, 5-10 mg twice daily. The sequencing template was cDNA reverse transcribed from extracted RNA. Clones were read by immunoSEQ multiplex PCR, and TCRdb kept only the in-frame ones, dropping some. The data show over 150,000 clones, about 62% seen once. Sequenced here: CD4+ T cells sorted from blood, sampled at week 24, from a patient treated with tofacitinib. The receptors shown here come from a human donor with alopecia areata.

The chain uses TRBV4-3 and TRBJ2-5; D not resolved. The CDR3 runs to 15 residues. Germline V gene lookup returns CDR1 LGHNA and CDR2 YSLEER. V was clipped by 0 bases and J by 3 bases, with 11 bases between them. CDR3 residues: CASSQDGAGKETQYF. CDR3 nucleotide sequence: TGCGCCAGCAGCCAAGATGGCGCCGGAAAAGAGACCCAGTACTTC.

The CDR3 bases are TGTGCCATCCCCCATTCCGGGACTTACTCCTACGAGCAGTACTTC. It translates to CAIPHSGTYSYEQYF. This chain connects TRBV9 to TRBJ2-7; possible D gene TRBD2, 6 bases. Trimming cost V 9 bases and J 0 bases, with 19 bases left between them. The CDR3 length is 15 residues. Germline loops: CDR1 SGDLS, CDR2 YYNGEE.

V gene TRBV30 combines with J gene TRBJ2-1, with 9 bases fitting TRBD2. Germline CDR1 and CDR2: GTSNPN and SVGIG (reference sequence). The CDR3 is made up of 13 amino acids. With V trimmed by 1 base and J by 11 bases, 6 bases remained unmatched. This chain's CDR3 is CAWSGEAGGKQFF. CDR3 in DNA: TGTGCCTGGAGTGGGGAAGCGGGAGGTAAGCAGTTCTTC.

This sequence joins TRBV5-4 and TRBJ1-2, with 9 bases aligning to TRBD1. CDR1 and CDR2 (germline): SGHNT, YYREEE (reference sequence). The CDR3 runs to 14 residues. V shed 0 bases, J shed 7 bases, and the junction held 4 bases outside the gene matches. The CDR3 DNA reads as TGTGCCAGCAGCTTGGGACAGGGGGTAGGTGGCTACACCTTC. Protein: CASSLGQGVGGYTF.

V is TRBV28 and J is TRBJ2-5; no definite D call. This CDR3 has 14 amino acids. Germline V gene data show CDR1 as MDHEN and CDR2 as SYDVKM. Trimming shortened V by 3 bases and J by 1 base, and 9 bases separated the two germline ends. The CDR3 reads CASSFRRLQETQYF. DNA of the CDR3: TGTGCCAGCAGTTTCCGAAGGCTCCAAGAGACCCAGTACTTC.

This clone turned up a few times. This sample includes further DNA sequences coding for the same CDR3. This chain links TRBV29-1 with TRBJ1-2; 9 positions agree with TRBD1. This CDR3 has 12 residues. Per germline, CDR1 SQVTM and CDR2 ANQGSEA. J lost 3 bases, V lost 4 bases, and 0 bases had no gene match. CDR3 loop: CSVGTGDYGYTF. The CDR3 DNA follows: TGCAGCGTTGGGACAGGGGACTATGGCTACACCTTC.

This clone was observed a few times. The chain combines TRBV27 with TRBJ1-5; weak D call: TRBD1 (5 bases). CDR1 MNHEY and CDR2 SMNVEV come from the germline V gene (reference sequence). V lost 0 bases, J lost 6 bases, and 12 bases lay in between. This CDR3 has 15 residues. In nucleotides, the CDR3 is TGTGCCAGCAGTTTATCTTTACGGGGGACTCAGCCCCAGCATTTT. As protein: CASSLSLRGTQPQHF.

The chain links TRBV29-1 to TRBJ2-7; D may correspond to TRBD1 or TRBD2 (7 bases each). The germline V gene encodes CDR1 SQVTM and CDR2 ANQGSEA. CDR3 length equals 15 residues. Trimming took off 3 bases at V and 1 base at J, with 16 bases between the two ends. CDR3 DNA sequence: TGCAGCGTTGAGATTGGCCAGGGGGGGTCCTACGAGCAGTACTTC. Protein product: CSVEIGQGGSYEQYF.